This T cell receptor beta chain came from a study of CD8 T cells in ankylosing spondylitis (dated by TCRdb to 2016 to 2017). Describing the broader study: T cell receptor beta repertoires were profiled in healthy donors and ankylosing spondylitis patients so that disease-linked TCR variants could be found. Samples of peripheral blood were taken, and for ankylosing spondylitis patients, synovial fluid was collected as well. The whole study cohort included 90 to 120 healthy donors and 20 to 30 ankylosing spondylitis patients. Results the study describes overall, beyond this receptor: A TCR beta motif made up of fewer than 10 highly homologous amino acid variants appeared to be characteristic of blood from ankylosing spondylitis patients. The disease-linked clones were reported as significantly enriched in matched synovial fluid samples from ankylosing spondylitis patients. Some TCR beta motif variants had previously been reported in synovial fluid and blood of reactive arthritis patients, which suggested common disease-initiation mechanisms. The disease-linked clones had a CD8+ phenotype and were found at relatively low frequencies in peripheral blood.

The germline V gene sets CDR1 to SGHAT and CDR2 to FQNNGV. Trimmed from V: 5 bases; trimmed from J: 3 bases; junction bases lacking a gene match: 10. The CDR3 starts with the cysteine, ends with the phenylalanine, and has 17 residues. Kept here is only the CDR3 DNA, which spans 51 bases and is read in frame from base 1. On this clonotype: There is no known antigen for this receptor. No much larger clone exists at a distance of one base, and base qualities are not known.

The sample was run on an Illumina HiSeq 2500. Quantitative 5'-RACE with molecular barcodes was the method used to prepare the TCR beta libraries. In the authors' own workflow: A new computational method, built on a probabilistic model of VDJ rearrangement, was used to identify disease-linked TCR variants. In-frame beta chains were kept once TCRdb had trimmed the public reads at Q25 with fastp and called clones with MiXCR. Duplicate CDR3 protein sequences are folded into a single record with the most common DNA and genes. The V and J calls follow TCRdb's processing rather than the paper's. A total of a few hundred thousand distinct CDR3 sequences appear in this sample, approximately 20% of them only once. The top ten constitute more than 25% of the sample.

The chain joins TRBV11-2 to TRBJ2-2, with 9 bases aligning to TRBD2. This TCR came from a male donor with ankylosing spondylitis or in good health (not recorded which). Sequenced material: blood, either unsorted or a sorted T cell fraction (not recorded which). The nucleotides are TGTGCCAGCAGCACAGATCCCCTAGCGGGATACACCGGGGAGCTGTTTTTT. Its translation is CASSTDPLAGYTGELFF.